This passage covers 4 T cell receptor beta chains from one sample sequenced in a study of T cells in Graves' hyperthyroidism and ophthalmopathy. Authors of the study amplified TCR beta CDR3 regions from RNA transcripts. Researchers ran a first-round RT-PCR on the TCR CDR3 using the HTBI primer set. MiXCR, applied by TCRdb to the multiplex PCR reads, yields one record per CDR3 protein. The table shows hundreds of thousands of distinct CDR3 sequences, with 14% to 15% occurring only once. Specimen: blood. The receptors derive from a woman between 40 and 55 years old with Graves' ophthalmopathy.

In its sample, this clonotype was seen a few times. The chain employs TRBV2 and TRBJ2-7; 8 positions match TRBD2. The germline V gene has CDR1 SNHLY and CDR2 FYNNEI. Trimming cost V 8 bases and J 1 base; bases outside gene matches: 7. The CDR3 has 14 amino acids. CDR3 DNA sequence: TGTGCCAGCGGGGTGGCGGGAGGTTCCTACGAGCAGTACTTC. Protein product: CASGVAGGSYEQYF. Filled out from reference TRBV2 and TRBJ2-7, the complete variable domain reads EPEVTQTPSHQVTQMGQEVILRCVPISNHLYFYWYRQILGQKVEFLVSFYNNEISEKSEIFDDQFSVERPDGSNFTLKIRSTKLEDSAMYFCASGVAGGSYEQYFGPGTRLTVT.

V and J are TRBV5-1 and TRBJ2-5; 8 bases are a match to TRBD2. V was clipped by 4 bases and J by 2 bases; unmatched bases: 13. The CDR3 has 17 residues. The germline V gene has CDR1 SGHRS and CDR2 YFSETQ. The CDR3 here is CASSPQVAGGMQETQYF. The CDR3 bases are TGCGCCAGCAGCCCCCAGGTGGCGGGGGGCATGCAAGAGACCCAGTACTTC.

This clonotype was recorded many times. This rearrangement joins TRBV28 to TRBJ2-5; no firm D call. This CDR3 region has 11 residues. The V end was cut by 11 bases, the J end by 6 bases, with 13 bases between. Germline assignment: CDR1 MDHEN and CDR2 SYDVKM. CDR3 amino acids: CAAEDTQTQYF. CDR3 nucleotide sequence: TGTGCCGCCGAAGACACCCAGACCCAGTACTTC.

This chain uses TRBV7-3 with TRBJ2-2; D may be TRBD2 (5 bases). The V and J ends lost 1 base and 4 bases respectively, with 10 bases between them. CDR1 SGHTA and CDR2 FQGTGA come from the germline V gene. The CDR3 has 15 amino acids. The CDR3 is CASSLRSEGTGELFF. The CDR3 DNA reads as TGTGCCAGCAGCTTAAGGTCCGAGGGCACCGGGGAGCTGTTTTTT.